This record looks at one T cell receptor (beta chain) sequence and its context. The sample belongs to a study of blood T cell repertoires in COVID-19. Study background: PBMCs, B-cell-depleted T cells, or T cells were the source of the cDNA or gDNA that made up the material.

As processed by the authors: Nucleated cell number was recorded as an estimate derived from reference gene primer amplification. Clones were read by immunoSEQ multiplex PCR, and TCRdb kept only the in-frame ones, dropping some. V and J calls and clone size are those listed in that table; D and trimming were worked out from the DNA. The sample lists approximately 300,000 clones, 89% seen once, with nearly 6.5% in the top ten. Sequenced input: peripheral blood. This clonotype originated in a young man who had recovered from COVID-19.

CDR3 nucleotides: TGTGCCAGCAGCTTGGAGGGGGCGCGGACTGAAGCTTTCTTT. Its protein product is CASSLEGARTEAFF. The chain carries TRBV5-8 and TRBJ1-1; TRBD1 agrees at 7 bases. The CDR3 sequence is 14 residues long. Trimming at V came to 0 bases and at J to 5 bases, leaving 4 bases not matched to a gene. The V gene's germline CDR1 is SGHTS and CDR2 YDEGEE. Full variable domain (missing parts from reference TRBV5-8 and TRBJ1-1): EAGVTQSPTHLIKTRGQQATLRCSPISGHTSVYWYQQALGLGLQFLLWYDEGEERNRGNFPPRFSGRQFPNYSSELNVNALELEDSALYLCASSLEGARTEAFFGQGTRLTVV.